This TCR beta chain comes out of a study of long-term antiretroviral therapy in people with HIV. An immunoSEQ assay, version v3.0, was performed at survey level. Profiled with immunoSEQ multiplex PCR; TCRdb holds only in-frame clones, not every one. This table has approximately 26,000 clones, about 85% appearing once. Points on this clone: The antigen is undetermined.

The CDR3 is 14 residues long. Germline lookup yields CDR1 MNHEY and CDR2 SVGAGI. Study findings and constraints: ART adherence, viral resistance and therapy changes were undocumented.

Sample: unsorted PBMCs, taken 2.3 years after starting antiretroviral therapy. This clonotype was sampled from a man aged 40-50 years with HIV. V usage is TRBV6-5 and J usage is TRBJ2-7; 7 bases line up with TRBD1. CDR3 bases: TGTCCTGAGGGCCCCATGGACAGGACCTACGAGCAGTACTTC. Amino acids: CPEGPMDRTYEQYF.